This TCR beta chain was documented in a study of shared clonotypes between healthy human individuals. There are a few counts of this clone. Its antigen is unknown. Other DNA sequences in this specimen translate into the identical CDR3. CD45RO negativity and positive selection for CCR7 defined naive CD8 cells, a population that excluded terminally differentiated effector memory CD45RA+ cells. Researchers divided each subset's genomic DNA evenly across several immunoSEQ plates. In the authors' methods: ImmunoSEQ sequences covered only the junction and lacked quality scores; filtering therefore differed. Assay: immunoSEQ multiplex PCR; the TCRdb copy retains only in-frame clones and omits some. That table is the source of V, J and clone size, and D and trimming were worked out from the DNA. The sample records about 820,000 clones, around 93% being singletons. The germline CDR1 and CDR2 sequences are MNHEY and SMNVEV (reference sequence). The V gene lost 5 bases and the J gene lost 2 bases, with 12 bases spanning the gap. The CDR3 extends over 14 amino acids.

Study-wide findings and caveats: Sampling used blood alone; tissue repertoires probably differ.

The TCR originated in a man aged 30 to 45 in good health. This chain uses TRBV27 with TRBJ2-5; D may be TRBD1 (6 bases). The sample comprised naive CD8+ T cells sorted from blood. CDR3 nucleotides: TGTGCCAGCAGTCTCCTGGACAGTCAAGAGACCCAGTACTTC. Translating gives CASSLLDSQETQYF.